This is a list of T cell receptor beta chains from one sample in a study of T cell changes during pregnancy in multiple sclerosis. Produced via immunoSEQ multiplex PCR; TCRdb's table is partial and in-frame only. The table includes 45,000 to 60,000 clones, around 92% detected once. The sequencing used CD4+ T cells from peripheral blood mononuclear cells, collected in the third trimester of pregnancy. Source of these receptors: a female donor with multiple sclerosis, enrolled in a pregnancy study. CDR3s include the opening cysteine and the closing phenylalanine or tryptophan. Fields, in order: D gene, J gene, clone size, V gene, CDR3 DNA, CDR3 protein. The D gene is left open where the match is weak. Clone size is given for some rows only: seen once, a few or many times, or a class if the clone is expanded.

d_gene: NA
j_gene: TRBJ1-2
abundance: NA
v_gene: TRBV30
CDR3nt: TGTGCCTGGAGACGCAGGCCCTATGGCTACACCTTC
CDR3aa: CAWRRRPYGYTF

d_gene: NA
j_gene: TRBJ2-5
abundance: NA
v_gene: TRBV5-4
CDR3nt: TGTGCCAGCAGCGTGAACCGGGGTATGAGTCCCCAGTACTTC
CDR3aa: CASSVNRGMSPQYF

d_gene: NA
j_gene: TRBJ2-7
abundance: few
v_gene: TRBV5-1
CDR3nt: TGCGCCAGCAGCGCGGCTCCCCTAAGCTCCTACGAGCAGTACTTC
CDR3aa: CASSAAPLSSYEQYF

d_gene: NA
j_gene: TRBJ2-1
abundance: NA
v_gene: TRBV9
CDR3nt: TGTGCCAGCAGCGCGCGATTAGACTCCTACAATGAGCAGTTCTTC
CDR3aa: CASSARLDSYNEQFF

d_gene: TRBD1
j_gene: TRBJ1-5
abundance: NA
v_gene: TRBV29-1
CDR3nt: TGCAGCGTTGGGGGACAGGGAAGCAATCAGCCCCAGCATTTT
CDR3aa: CSVGGQGSNQPQHF

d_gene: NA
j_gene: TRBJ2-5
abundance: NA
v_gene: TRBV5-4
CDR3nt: TGTGCCAGCAGCTTGGGACCGGGAGAGACCCAGTACTTC
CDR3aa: CASSLGPGETQYF

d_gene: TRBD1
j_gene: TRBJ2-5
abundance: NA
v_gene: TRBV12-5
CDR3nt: TGTGCTAGTGGTTTGGCCACAGGGGGACAAGAGACCCAGTACTTC
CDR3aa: CASGLATGGQETQYF

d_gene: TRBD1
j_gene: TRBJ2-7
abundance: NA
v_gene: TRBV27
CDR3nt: TGTGCCAGCAGTTTAGGACCGGGACAGGGAACCTACGAGCAGTACTTC
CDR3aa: CASSLGPGQGTYEQYF

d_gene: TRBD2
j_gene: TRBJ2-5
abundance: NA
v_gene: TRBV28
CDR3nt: TGTGCCAGCAGTTCCTGGGGGGGAAGGGGACGAGAGACCCAGTACTTC
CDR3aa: CASSSWGGRGRETQYF

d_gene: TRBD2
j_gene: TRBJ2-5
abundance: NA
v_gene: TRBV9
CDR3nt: TGTGCCAGCAGCTCCCCTCGGGCCTCCGGGGGGGAGACCCAGTACTTC
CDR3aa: CASSSPRASGGETQYF

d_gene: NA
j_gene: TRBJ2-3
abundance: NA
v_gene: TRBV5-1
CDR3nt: TGCGCCAGCAGCTTGGCTCTCCGGGTCGATACGCAGTATTTT
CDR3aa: CASSLALRVDTQYF

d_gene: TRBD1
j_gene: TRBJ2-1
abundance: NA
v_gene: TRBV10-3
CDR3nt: TGTGCCACCCAGTGGGCTCCGGGACAGGGGGAGGGGGGGCAGTTCTTC
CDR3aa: CATQWAPGQGEGGQFF

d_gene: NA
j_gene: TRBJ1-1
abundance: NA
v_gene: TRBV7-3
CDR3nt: TGTGCCAGCAGCTTACAGGGAATGAACACTGAAGCTTTCTTT
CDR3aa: CASSLQGMNTEAFF

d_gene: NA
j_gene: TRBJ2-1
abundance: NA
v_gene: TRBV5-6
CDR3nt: TGTGCCAGCAGCACTTTTTGGGCGGGGAACAATGAGCAGTTCTTC
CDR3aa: CASSTFWAGNNEQFF

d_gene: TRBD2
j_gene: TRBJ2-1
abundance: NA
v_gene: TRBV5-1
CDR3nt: TGCGCCAGCAGCTTGGAGAGCGGGAGGTTTCGCAATGAGCAGTTCTTC
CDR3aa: CASSLESGRFRNEQFF

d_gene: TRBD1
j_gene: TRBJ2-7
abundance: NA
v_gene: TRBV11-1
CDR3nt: TGTGCCAGCAGCCGAATGGGACAGGGAATTTCCTACGAGCAGTACTTC
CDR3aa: CASSRMGQGISYEQYF

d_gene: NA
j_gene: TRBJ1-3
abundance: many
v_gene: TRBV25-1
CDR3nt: TGTGCCAGCAGTGCTCTAAACACCATATATTTT
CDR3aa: CASSALNTIYF

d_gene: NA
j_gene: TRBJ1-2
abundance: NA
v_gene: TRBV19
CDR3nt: TGTGCCAGTAGTACGTCCGGGGGAGCTAGTGGCTACACCTTC
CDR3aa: CASSTSGGASGYTF

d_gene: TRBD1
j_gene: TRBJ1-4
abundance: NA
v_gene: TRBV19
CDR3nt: TGTGCCAGTAGTGGACAGGGACGAAGAGAAAAACTGTTTTTT
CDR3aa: CASSGQGRREKLFF

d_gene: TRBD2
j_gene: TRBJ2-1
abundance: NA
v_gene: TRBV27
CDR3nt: TGTGCCAGCAGCAGTGGGACTAGCGGGGACAATGAGCAGTTCTTC
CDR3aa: CASSSGTSGDNEQFF

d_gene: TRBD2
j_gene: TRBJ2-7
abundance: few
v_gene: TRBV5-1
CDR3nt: TGCGCCAGCAGCCCAGGACTAGCGAGAAGCTACGAGCAGTACTTC
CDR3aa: CASSPGLARSYEQYF

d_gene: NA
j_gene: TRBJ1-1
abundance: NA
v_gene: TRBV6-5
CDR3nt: TGTGCCAGCAGTACCGGACAGAGGAACACTGAAGCTTTCTTT
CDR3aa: CASSTGQRNTEAFF

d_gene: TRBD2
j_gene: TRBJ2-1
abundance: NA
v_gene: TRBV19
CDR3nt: TGTGCCAGTAGTGGGAGCGGGAGGGTCAATGAGCAGTTCTTC
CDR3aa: CASSGSGRVNEQFF

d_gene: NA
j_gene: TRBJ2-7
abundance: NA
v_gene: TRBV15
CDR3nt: TGTGCCACCAGCAGAGATAGTGGGCCCTACGAGCAGTACTTC
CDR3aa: CATSRDSGPYEQYF

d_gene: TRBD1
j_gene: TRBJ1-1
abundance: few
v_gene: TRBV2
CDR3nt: TGTGCCAGCAGGGCGACAGGGATGATGAACACTGAAGCTTTCTTT
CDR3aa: CASRATGMMNTEAFF

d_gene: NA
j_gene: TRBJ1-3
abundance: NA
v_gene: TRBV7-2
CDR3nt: TGTGCCAGCAGCCTAATCTCTGGAAACACCATATATTTT
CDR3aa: CASSLISGNTIYF

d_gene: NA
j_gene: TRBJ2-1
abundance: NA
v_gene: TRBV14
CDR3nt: TGTGCCAGCAGCCCCCGGGACTCGCACTACAATGAGCAGTTCTTC
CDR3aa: CASSPRDSHYNEQFF

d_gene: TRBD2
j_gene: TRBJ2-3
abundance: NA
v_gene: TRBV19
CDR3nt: TGTGCCAGTAATCCGGCGGGAGTGCCCAGCACAGATACGCAGTATTTT
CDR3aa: CASNPAGVPSTDTQYF

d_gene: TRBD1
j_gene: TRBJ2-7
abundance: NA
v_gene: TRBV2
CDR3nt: TGTGCCAGCAAAGCGGACAGGCTCTACGAGCAGTACTTC
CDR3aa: CASKADRLYEQYF

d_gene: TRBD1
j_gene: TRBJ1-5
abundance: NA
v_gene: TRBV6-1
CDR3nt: TGTGCCAGCAGTGGAGTTGACAGGGGAAGCAATCAGCCCCAGCATTTT
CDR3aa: CASSGVDRGSNQPQHF

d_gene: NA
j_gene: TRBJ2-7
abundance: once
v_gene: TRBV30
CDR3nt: TGTGCCTGGAGCCCCCCCAGCGGGTGGACCTACGAGCAGTACTTC
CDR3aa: CAWSPPSGWTYEQYF